This is a list of T cell receptor beta chains from one sample in a study of cytomegalovirus exposure and HLA in healthy donors. TCRdb's table, derived via immunoSEQ multiplex PCR, lists solely in-frame clones and lacks some. The sample has 95,000 to 150,000 clones; 75% to 90% are singletons. Sequencing input: PBMCs. All receptors derive from a man aged 50-59 years in good health and CMV-seronegative. CDR3s include the opening cysteine and the closing phenylalanine or tryptophan. Each record gives: J gene, V gene, D gene, clone size, CDR3 protein, CDR3 DNA. The D gene is left open where the match is weak. Rows give clone size only sometimes, using once, few, many, or a class for an expanded clone.

TRBJ1-1,TRBV7-2,TRBD1,.,CASSFTGGTEAFF,TGTGCCAGCAGCTTCACAGGGGGGACTGAAGCTTTCTTT
TRBJ1-1,TRBV7-8,.,.,CASSSTSRTRPLNTEAFF,TGTGCCAGCAGCTCCACGAGCCGAACTAGACCGTTGAACACTGAAGCTTTCTTT
TRBJ1-2,TRBV7-8,.,few,CASSLAHRDYGYTF,TGTGCCAGCAGCTTAGCGCACAGGGACTATGGCTACACCTTC
TRBJ2-2,TRBV25-1,.,.,CASSDSGNRNTGELFF,TGTGCCAGCAGTGACAGTGGCAACAGGAACACCGGGGAGCTGTTTTTT
TRBJ1-4,TRBV4-2,.,.,CASSQDIQGGEKLFF,TGTGCCAGCAGCCAAGATATCCAGGGTGGCGAAAAACTGTTTTTT
TRBJ1-1,TRBV28,.,.,CASSFQSPIEAFF,TGTGCCAGCAGTTTTCAGTCCCCCATTGAAGCTTTCTTT
TRBJ1-1,TRBV7-3,.,.,CASSLTVDSEAFF,TGTGCCAGCAGCTTAACCGTAGACAGTGAAGCTTTCTTT
TRBJ1-1,TRBV5-4,TRBD1,.,CASSRDRGLWNTEAFF,TGTGCCAGCAGCAGGGACAGGGGGCTATGGAACACTGAAGCTTTCTTT
TRBJ2-3,TRBV20-1,.,few,CSARDWATQYF,TGCAGTGCTAGAGATTGGGCTACGCAGTATTTT
TRBJ2-2,TRBV5-5,TRBD1,once,CASSAQQGPNTGELFF,TGTGCCAGCAGCGCACAACAGGGGCCGAACACCGGGGAGCTGTTTTTT
TRBJ2-7,TRBV19,TRBD2,.,CASSTIAGGEQYF,TGTGCCAGTAGTACCATAGCGGGAGGCGAGCAGTACTTC
TRBJ1-5,TRBV28,.,.,CASSFPSVNEYRNQPQHF,TGTGCCAGCAGTTTCCCGTCTGTAAACGAATATCGGAATCAGCCCCAGCATTTT
TRBJ2-3,TRBV19,TRBD2,.,CASARSDSLAGEGTDTQYF,TGTGCCAGTGCCCGATCCGATTCGCTAGCGGGAGAGGGCACAGATACGCAGTATTTT
TRBJ2-3,TRBV4-3,TRBD2,.,CASSEGLAGFSAQYF,TGCGCCAGCAGCGAAGGGCTAGCGGGGTTTAGTGCGCAGTATTTT
TRBJ2-1,TRBV5-1,.,.,CASSLGLHNEQFF,TGCGCCAGCAGCTTGGGACTACACAATGAGCAGTTCTTC
TRBJ1-1,TRBV11-2,.,.,CASSFQGNTEAFF,TGTGCCAGCAGTTTCCAGGGTAACACTGAAGCTTTCTTT
TRBJ1-4,TRBV2,.,.,CASTLTRDFATNEKLFF,TGTGCCAGCACCTTGACCAGGGACTTTGCAACTAATGAAAAACTGTTTTTT
TRBJ1-6,TRBV28,.,.,CASSYVRRGNSPLHF,TGTGCCAGCAGTTACGTCAGGAGAGGGAATTCACCCCTCCACTTT
TRBJ2-7,TRBV6-5,.,.,CASSSSDRHYEQYF,TGTGCCAGCAGTTCCTCTGACAGACACTACGAGCAGTACTTC
TRBJ2-5,TRBV4-3,.,.,CASSQDTGKETQYF,TGCGCCAGCAGCCAAGATACGGGGAAGGAGACCCAGTACTTC
TRBJ1-1,TRBV27,.,few,CASSPQGSGNTEAFF,TGTGCCAGCAGCCCCCAGGGGTCGGGGAACACTGAAGCTTTCTTT
TRBJ2-3,TRBV7-9,TRBD2,once,CASSLWGTSGGPIDTQYF,TGTGCCAGCAGCTTATGGGGGACTAGCGGGGGCCCTATAGATACGCAGTATTTT
TRBJ1-3,TRBV18,.,.,CASSLGTRTTGNTIYF,TGTGCCAGCTCACTTGGGACACGGACGACTGGAAACACCATATATTTT
TRBJ2-3,TRBV28,.,once,CASSLGLSEADTQYF,TGTGCCAGCAGTTTAGGACTCTCCGAGGCGGATACGCAGTATTTT
TRBJ2-7,TRBV28,TRBD1,.,CASSFEIRQGAYEQYF,TGTGCCAGCAGTTTCGAAATCCGACAGGGGGCTTACGAGCAGTACTTC
TRBJ2-7,TRBV9,.,.,CASSVGGLGSYEQYF,TGTGCCAGCAGCGTAGGAGGGTTAGGCTCCTACGAGCAGTACTTC
TRBJ1-2,TRBV6-5,.,.,CASSSNQVRANYGYTF,TGTGCCAGCAGTTCCAACCAGGTCAGGGCTAACTATGGCTACACCTTC
TRBJ2-3,TRBV2,TRBD2,.,CASSPGLGSHTQYF,TGTGCCAGCAGTCCGGGACTAGGGTCCCATACGCAGTATTTT
TRBJ2-7,TRBV18,.,few,CASSPGYRSSYEQYF,TGTGCCAGCTCACCAGGGTACAGATCTTCCTACGAGCAGTACTTC
TRBJ2-3,TRBV5-1,TRBD2,.,CASSFGGRSDTQYF,TGCGCCAGCAGCTTCGGGGGGAGGTCAGATACGCAGTATTTT
TRBJ2-1,TRBV6-5,.,.,CASRISRSSYNEQFF,TGTGCCAGCAGGATATCTCGGAGCTCCTACAATGAGCAGTTCTTC
TRBJ2-7,TRBV11-2,TRBD2,.,CASTNLGLAGYEQYF,TGTGCCAGCACCAATCTGGGACTAGCGGGCTACGAGCAGTACTTC
TRBJ2-2,TRBV5-4,.,once,CAGWDQGSTAGELFF,TGTGCCGGCTGGGACCAGGGGAGTACGGCCGGGGAGCTGTTTTTT
TRBJ2-3,TRBV7-3,TRBD1,.,CASSDGTRGRTDTQYF,TGTGCCAGCAGCGACGGTACGAGGGGGCGCACAGATACGCAGTATTTT
TRBJ2-7,TRBV5-6,.,.,CASTSPIDSAPGRQYF,TGTGCCAGCACCTCCCCCATCGACAGCGCTCCCGGCAGGCAGTACTTC
TRBJ2-7,TRBV5-3,TRBD2,.,CARSRSGGAVPEQYF,TGTGCCAGAAGCCGTAGCGGGGGGGCCGTTCCCGAGCAGTACTTC
TRBJ1-1,TRBV27,.,.,CASSLRAQVGTNTEAFF,TGTGCCAGCAGTTTAAGAGCCCAGGTGGGGACAAACACTGAAGCTTTCTTT
TRBJ1-2,TRBV4-1,.,.,CASSTTGWGGYTF,TGCGCCAGCAGTACAACAGGGTGGGGTGGCTACACCTTC
TRBJ2-6,TRBV19,.,few,CASKQPISGANVLTF,TGTGCCAGTAAACAGCCAATCTCTGGGGCCAACGTCCTGACTTTC